The T cell receptor (beta chain) described here comes from a study of cytotoxic CD8 clonotypes in ibrutinib-treated CLL. Measured with immunoSEQ multiplex PCR; TCRdb has only the in-frame clones, and not every one. Here the sample spans some 170,000 clones, about 88% being singletons. CDR3 length: 16 amino acids. CDR1 SGHRS and CDR2 YFSETQ come from the germline V gene. The ends lost 3 bases at V and 4 bases at J; junction bases unmatched: 10. The chain carries TRBV5-1 and TRBJ1-1; 9 bases are shared with TRBD1. The TCR comes from a human donor with chronic lymphocytic leukemia. The sequencing here drew on PBMCs, taken at disease progression, from a patient treated with ibrutinib. The CDR3, as DNA: TGCGCCAGCAGCTCACCCATAACAGGGGGCATCACTGAAGCTTTCTTT. The encoded protein is CASSSPITGGITEAFF. Filled out from reference TRBV5-1 and TRBJ1-1, the complete variable domain reads KAGVTQTPRYLIKTRGQQVTLSCSPISGHRSVSWYQQTPGQGLQFLFEYFSETQRNKGNFPGRFSGRQFSNSRSEMNVSTLELGDSALYLCASSSPITGGITEAFFGQGTRLTVV.